This TCR beta chain is from a study of neurological immune-mediated disorders. General study results and limits: It was the repertoires of 18 of 34 multiple sclerosis patients that phylogenetic grouping placed in one related-CDR3 cluster, which is a possible signature.

CDR1 and CDR2 from the germline V gene are SNHLY and FYNNEI. The CDR3 loop spans 16 amino acids. Trimming stripped 2 bases from V and 3 bases from J, with 13 bases between. Source material was 2 million unsorted PBMCs, stored at -80 °C in RNAlater. This clonotype appeared many times. No antigen is known for it. The cDNA was generated through 5'RACE incorporating 10-nucleotide random UMIs. MiXCR, run by TCRdb on the 5' RACE reads, gives a single entry per CDR3 protein. The sample has about 65,000 distinct CDR3 sequences; under 5% are singletons. This TCR was recovered from a man in his forties or fifties with multiple sclerosis. The specimen sequenced was PBMCs. The chain has TRBV2 and TRBJ2-2, with a possible D match to TRBD1 (6 bases). CDR3 in amino acids: CASSESGRGYTGELFF. As DNA, the CDR3 is TGTGCCAGCAGTGAATCCGGCAGGGGTTACACCGGGGAGCTGTTTTTT.